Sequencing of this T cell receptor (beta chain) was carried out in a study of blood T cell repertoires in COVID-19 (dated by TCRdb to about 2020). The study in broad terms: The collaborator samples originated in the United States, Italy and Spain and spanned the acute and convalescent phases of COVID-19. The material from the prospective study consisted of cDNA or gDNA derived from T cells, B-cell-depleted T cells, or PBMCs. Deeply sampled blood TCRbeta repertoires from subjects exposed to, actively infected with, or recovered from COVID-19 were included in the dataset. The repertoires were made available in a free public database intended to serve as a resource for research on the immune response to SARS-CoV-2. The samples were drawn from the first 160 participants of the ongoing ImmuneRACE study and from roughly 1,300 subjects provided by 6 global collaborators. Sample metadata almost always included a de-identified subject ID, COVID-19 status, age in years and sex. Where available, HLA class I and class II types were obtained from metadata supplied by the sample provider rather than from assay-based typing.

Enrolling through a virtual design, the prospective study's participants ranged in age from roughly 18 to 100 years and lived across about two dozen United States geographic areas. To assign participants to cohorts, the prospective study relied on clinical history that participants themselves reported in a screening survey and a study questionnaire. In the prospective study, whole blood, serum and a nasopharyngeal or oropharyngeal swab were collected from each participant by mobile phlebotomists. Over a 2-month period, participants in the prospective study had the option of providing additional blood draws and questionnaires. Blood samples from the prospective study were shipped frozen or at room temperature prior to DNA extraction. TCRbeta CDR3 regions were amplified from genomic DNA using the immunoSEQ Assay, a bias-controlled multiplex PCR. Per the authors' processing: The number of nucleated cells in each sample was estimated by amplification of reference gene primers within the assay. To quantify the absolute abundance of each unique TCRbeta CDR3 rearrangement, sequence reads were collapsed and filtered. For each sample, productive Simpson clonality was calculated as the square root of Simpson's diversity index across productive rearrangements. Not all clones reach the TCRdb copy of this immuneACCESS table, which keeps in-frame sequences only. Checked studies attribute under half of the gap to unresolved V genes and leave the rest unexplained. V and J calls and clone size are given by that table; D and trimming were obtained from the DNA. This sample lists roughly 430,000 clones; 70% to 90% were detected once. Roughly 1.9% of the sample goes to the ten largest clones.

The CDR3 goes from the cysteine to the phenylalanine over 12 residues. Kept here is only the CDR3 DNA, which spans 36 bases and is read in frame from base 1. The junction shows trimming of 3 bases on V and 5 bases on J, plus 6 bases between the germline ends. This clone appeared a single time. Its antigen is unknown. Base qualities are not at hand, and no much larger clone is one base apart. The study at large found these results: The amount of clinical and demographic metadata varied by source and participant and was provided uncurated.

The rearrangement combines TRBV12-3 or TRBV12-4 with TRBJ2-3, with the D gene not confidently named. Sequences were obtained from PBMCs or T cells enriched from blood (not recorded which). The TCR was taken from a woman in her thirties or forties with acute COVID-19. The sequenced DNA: TGTGCCAGCAGTTTGGTCGGAGATACGCAGTATTTT. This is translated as CASSLVGDTQYF.